A single sample is the source of the 12 T cell receptor beta chains below, sequenced in a study of PD-1 blockade in classical Hodgkin lymphoma (TCRdb year 2020). The library was generated by the immunoSEQ multiplex PCR assay. TCRdb limited this immuneACCESS table to in-frame rearrangements with V and J called. A share of clones is missing; checked studies link under half to unresolved V genes, and the rest is unexplained. The sample table shows about 26,000 clones, and about 67% are seen once. The ten largest clones take up approximately 12% of the sample. Explained via the paper, the time point label denotes: cycle 2 day 1 (C2D1) of nivolumab. Every trial patient had relapsed following autologous stem cell transplantation, and prior brentuximab vedotin exposure was what differed among cohorts A, B and C. This specimen was peripheral blood mononuclear cells (PBMCs), taken before the second cycle of nivolumab. These receptors all come from a human donor with classical Hodgkin lymphoma.

The rearrangement uses TRBV7-9 and TRBJ2-7; a possible D gene is TRBD1 (6 bases). The germline V gene has CDR1 SEHNR and CDR2 FQNEAQ (reference sequence). The CDR3 has 11 residues. Trimming left V 7 bases short and J 8 bases short, with 12 bases between. CDR3 in DNA: TGTGCCAGCACACGGACAGCCCAGCAGTACTTC. Translated, it gives CASTRTAQQYF. Drawing the rest from reference TRBV7-9 and TRBJ2-7, the complete variable domain is DTGVSQNPRHKITKRGQNVTFRCDPISEHNRLYWYRQTLGQGPEFLTYFQNEAQLEKSRLLSDRFSAERPKGSFSTLEIQRTEQGDSAMYLCASTRTAQQYFGPGTRLTVT.

CDR3 coding DNA: TGTGCCAGCAGTCCTGGACTAGCGGGAGGTTATGAGCAGTTCTTC. Protein: CASSPGLAGGYEQFF. V usage is TRBV28 and J usage is TRBJ2-1; 14 nucleotides agree with TRBD2. The CDR3 spans 15 residues. The J segment lost 8 bases and the V segment lost 5 bases, leaving 5 bases of the junction unmatched. Germline V lookup: CDR1 MDHEN, CDR2 SYDVKM. Full variable domain (remainder filled in from reference TRBV28 and TRBJ2-1): DVKVTQSSRYLVKRTGEKVFLECVQDMDHENMFWYRQDPGLGLRLIYFSYDVKMKEKGDIPEGYSVSREKKERFSLILESASTNQTSMYLCASSPGLAGGYEQFFGPGTRLTVL.

About this clone itself: At one boundary the junction diverges from the germline segment, which might be a read error. The chain recombines TRBV5-6 with TRBJ2-2; possibly TRBD2 for D (5 bases). The CDR3 length is 14 residues. Germline-derived CDR1 and CDR2 are SGHDT and YYEEEE. The CDR3 loop is CASSLGGNNGELFF. The CDR3 DNA is TGTGCCAGCAGCTTGGGAGGGAACAACGGGGAGCTGTTTTTT.

This clone was seen a few times. The chain links TRBV28 to TRBJ2-7; D unclear. This CDR3 is built from 12 residues. Germline loops: CDR1 MDHEN, CDR2 SYDVKM. V lost 6 bases and J lost 4, with 10 bases in between. This CDR3 is CASSALGYEQYF. CDR3 nucleotides: TGTGCCAGCAGCGCCCTAGGATACGAGCAGTACTTC.

This clone came up a few times. The chain uses TRBV6-6 and TRBJ2-3; D remains unclear. The CDR3 sequence is 13 residues long. V lost 2 bases and J 8 bases, leaving 11 bases between the germline ends. The germline V gene has CDR1 MNHNY and CDR2 SVGAGI (reference sequence). As DNA, the CDR3 is TGTGCCAGCAGTTACGCCCAGTTGCCTACGCAGTATTTT. It yields the protein CASSYAQLPTQYF.

The chain employs TRBV5-4 and TRBJ1-1; D might be TRBD1 (5 bases). Trimming cost V 3 bases and J 6 bases, with 21 bases left between them. The CDR3 sequence is 16 residues long. Germline V lookup: CDR1 SGHNT, CDR2 YYREEE (reference sequence). The CDR3 is CASSWEGPFSAPEAFF. The CDR3 DNA reads as TGTGCCAGCAGCTGGGAGGGACCTTTCAGCGCCCCTGAAGCTTTCTTT.

This sequence joins TRBV6-9 and TRBJ1-2; D possibly corresponds to TRBD1 (6 bases). Germline V gene data show CDR1 as MNHGY and CDR2 as SVAAGI. The CDR3 extends over 11 amino acids. Deletions cut 8 bases from V and 7 bases from J, with 11 bases between. CDR3 sequence reads: CASAGGSGYTF. CDR3 nucleotides: TGTGCCAGCGCCGGGGGCAGTGGCTACACCTTC.

This rearrangement joins TRBV11-2 to TRBJ2-5, with D possibly called TRBD1 or TRBD2 (6 bases each). Deletions cut 5 bases from V and 4 bases from J, with 11 bases between. The CDR3 is made up of 13 amino acids. Germline-derived CDR1 and CDR2 are SGHAT and FQNNGV. This CDR3 is CASSPPGAETQYF. DNA of the CDR3: TGTGCCAGCAGCCCCCCGGGGGCAGAGACCCAGTACTTC.

The CDR3 DNA is TGTGCCAGCAGCTTTGTAGCAGGGAGAAGCAATCAGCCCCAGCATTTT. This codes for CASSFVAGRSNQPQHF. The chain joins TRBV7-2 to TRBJ1-5; TRBD1 might be the D (5 bases). Germline-derived CDR1 and CDR2 are SGHTA and FQGNSA. The V gene lost 3 bases and the J gene lost 1 base, with 13 bases spanning the gap. The CDR3 has 16 residues. Using reference TRBV7-2 and TRBJ1-5 for the parts outside the CDR3, the full variable domain is GAGVSQSPSNKVTEKGKDVELRCDPISGHTALYWYRQSLGQGLEFLIYFQGNSAPDKSGLPSDRFSAERTGGSVSTLTIQRTQQEDSAVYLCASSFVAGRSNQPQHFGDGTRLSIL.

The V gene is TRBV29-1, the J gene TRBJ1-1; possible D gene TRBD1, 5 bases. The CDR3 runs to 11 residues. Per the germline V gene, CDR1 is SQVTM and CDR2 is ANQGSEA. V lost 5 bases and J lost 4, with 8 bases in between. CDR3 in DNA: TGCAGCGTTTGGGGGGGCACTGAAGCTTTCTTT. Translation gives CSVWGGTEAFF.

This chain joins TRBV19 and TRBJ1-5, with no clear D. Per the germline V gene, CDR1 is LNHDA and CDR2 is SQIVND (reference sequence). The V end was cut by 11 bases, the J end by 0 bases, with 14 bases between. The CDR3 totals 14 residues. CDR3 DNA: TGTGCCGCCAAGGAGTGGGGTAGCAATCAGCCCCAGCATTTT. Translated: CAAKEWGSNQPQHF.

This sequence joins TRBV28 and TRBJ1-1; D uncertain. CDR1 MDHEN and CDR2 SYDVKM come from the germline V gene. V lost 3 bases, J lost 8 bases, and 7 bases lay in between. CDR3 length: 11 residues. The CDR3 is CASSFLGEAFF. The CDR3 DNA reads as TGTGCCAGCAGTTTCTTGGGGGAAGCTTTCTTT.